This passage covers 2 T cell receptor beta chains from one sample sequenced in a study of blood T cell repertoires in COVID-19 (dated by TCRdb to about 2020). Library preparation employed the immunoSEQ multiplex PCR assay. Sourced from immuneACCESS, this table was stored by TCRdb with only in-frame sequences that have V and J called. A share of the clones is absent; for the studies checked, an unresolved V gene accounts for under half, and the remainder has no known explanation. The sample has 150,000 to 190,000 clones on record, about 88% of them singletons. The ten largest clones take up more than 7.5% of the sample. Material: peripheral blood. The receptor source for this set is a woman aged 55-70 years with COVID-19, enrolled during active disease.

The chain joins TRBV14 to TRBJ2-1, with D possibly TRBD2 on 6 matching bases. Germline CDR1 and CDR2: SGHDN and FVKESK. The CDR3 covers 14 residues. The V end lost 4 bases, the J end lost 5 bases, and 12 bases lay between the germline ends. The chain's CDR3 is CASSLFLANNEQFF. The CDR3 DNA follows: TGTGCCAGCAGCCTTTTCCTAGCGAACAATGAGCAGTTCTTC. Together with reference TRBV14 and TRBJ2-1, the CDR3 gives the full variable domain: EAGVTQFPSHSVIEKGQTVTLRCDPISGHDNLYWYRRVMGKEIKFLLHFVKESKQDESGMPNNRFLAERTGGTYSTLKVQPAELEDSGVYFCASSLFLANNEQFFGPGTRLTVL.

This clone has just one count. The V and J genes are TRBV7-2 and TRBJ2-7, with D perhaps matching TRBD1 (6 bases). The CDR3 consists of 14 residues. Germline V gene data show CDR1 as SGHTA and CDR2 as FQGNSA. Trimming left V 4 bases short and J 6 bases short, with 16 bases between. CDR3 residues: CASSSTGTSREQYF. DNA for the CDR3: TGTGCCAGCAGCTCCACCGGGACATCCCGCGAGCAGTACTTC.